The rows below give T cell receptor beta chains drawn from one sample of a study of cytomegalovirus exposure and HLA in healthy donors. The table came from immunoSEQ multiplex PCR; TCRdb's copy has only in-frame clones and leaves some out. Of roughly 120,000 clones listed, 82% are singletons. Sequenced sample: PBMCs. Receptor source: a young woman in good health and CMV-seronegative. CDR3s include the opening cysteine and the closing phenylalanine or tryptophan. Fields, in order: J gene, D gene, clone size, V gene, CDR3 DNA, CDR3 protein. D genes are given only for firm matches. Clone size appears in some rows only: once, few, many, or a class for an expanded clone.

j_gene: TRBJ2-1; d_gene: -; abundance: -; v_gene: TRBV9; CDR3nt: TGTGCCAGCAGCCCCCCACCCGGGCTAGCTGCCAATGAGCAGTTCTTC; CDR3aa: CASSPPPGLAANEQFF
j_gene: TRBJ1-1; d_gene: -; abundance: -; v_gene: TRBV5-1; CDR3nt: TGCGCCAGCAGCTTGGCCGTCAGGTTGCAGAACACTGAAGCTTTCTTT; CDR3aa: CASSLAVRLQNTEAFF
j_gene: TRBJ1-6; d_gene: -; abundance: -; v_gene: TRBV12-5; CDR3nt: TGTGCTAGTGGTAATCAGGGTACTTCACCCCTCCACTTT; CDR3aa: CASGNQGTSPLHF
j_gene: TRBJ1-1; d_gene: -; abundance: -; v_gene: TRBV6-5; CDR3nt: TGTGCCAGCAGTAGGGACATGTGGAACACTGAAGCTTTCTTT; CDR3aa: CASSRDMWNTEAFF
j_gene: TRBJ1-2; d_gene: -; abundance: few; v_gene: TRBV7-8; CDR3nt: TGTGCCAGCAGCTTAGAATCCCCGGGTGGCTACACCTTC; CDR3aa: CASSLESPGGYTF
j_gene: TRBJ1-2; d_gene: -; abundance: -; v_gene: TRBV28; CDR3nt: TGTGCCAGCAGGGAGGGCGGCTATGGCTACACCTTC; CDR3aa: CASREGGYGYTF
j_gene: TRBJ1-2; d_gene: -; abundance: -; v_gene: TRBV11-2; CDR3nt: TGTGCCAGCAGCTTGCCAGGGTCCATCCCCTATGGCTACACCTTC; CDR3aa: CASSLPGSIPYGYTF
j_gene: TRBJ2-2; d_gene: TRBD2; abundance: -; v_gene: TRBV9; CDR3nt: TGTGCCAGCAGCGTTTATCGGACTAGCTCCGCCGGGGAGCTGTTTTTT; CDR3aa: CASSVYRTSSAGELFF
j_gene: TRBJ1-4; d_gene: -; abundance: -; v_gene: TRBV2; CDR3nt: TGTGCCAGCAGTGAGATAGTTGCAACTAATGAAAAACTGTTTTTT; CDR3aa: CASSEIVATNEKLFF
j_gene: TRBJ2-6; d_gene: TRBD1; abundance: medium-sized; v_gene: TRBV6-4; CDR3nt: TGTGCCAGCAGCGAGCACAGGGGCTCTGGGGCCAACGTCCTGACTTTC; CDR3aa: CASSEHRGSGANVLTF
j_gene: TRBJ1-2; d_gene: -; abundance: -; v_gene: TRBV4-3; CDR3nt: TGCGCCAGCAGCCAAGAAATGGTGCAGGGCTTGGGGGGCTACACCTTC; CDR3aa: CASSQEMVQGLGGYTF
j_gene: TRBJ1-5; d_gene: -; abundance: few; v_gene: TRBV27; CDR3nt: TGTGCCAGCAGTTCAGGGTTGGGGTACAACGGCCAGCCCCAGCATTTT; CDR3aa: CASSSGLGYNGQPQHF
j_gene: TRBJ2-4; d_gene: -; abundance: -; v_gene: TRBV5-6; CDR3nt: TGTGCCAGCACCCCCCTTGGAGTGGCCAAAAACATTCAGTACTTC; CDR3aa: CASTPLGVAKNIQYF
j_gene: TRBJ1-1; d_gene: TRBD1; abundance: few; v_gene: TRBV5-1; CDR3nt: TGCGCCAGCAGCATCGCCCAGAGGGGGCGAGAAGCTTTCTTT; CDR3aa: CASSIAQRGREAFF
j_gene: TRBJ1-2; d_gene: -; abundance: -; v_gene: TRBV5-1; CDR3nt: TGCGCCAGCGCTCGGGGACATCAGGATCCTAACTATGGCTACACCTTC; CDR3aa: CASARGHQDPNYGYTF
j_gene: TRBJ1-5; d_gene: TRBD1; abundance: -; v_gene: TRBV27; CDR3nt: TGTGCCAGCAGGGGACAGGGAGGCGGGCCCCAGCATTTT; CDR3aa: CASRGQGGGPQHF
j_gene: TRBJ2-1; d_gene: TRBD2; abundance: -; v_gene: TRBV5-1; CDR3nt: TGCGCCAGCAGCTTGGGAGGGACTAGCGGCTACAATGAGCAGTTCTTC; CDR3aa: CASSLGGTSGYNEQFF
j_gene: TRBJ1-6; d_gene: TRBD1; abundance: -; v_gene: TRBV6-6; CDR3nt: TGTGCCAGCAGTTACGACAGGGAATCACCCCTCCACTTT; CDR3aa: CASSYDRESPLHF
j_gene: TRBJ1-6; d_gene: -; abundance: few; v_gene: TRBV7-6; CDR3nt: TGTGCCAGCAGCTTAGATCCAGGGTCTAATTCACCCCTCCACTTT; CDR3aa: CASSLDPGSNSPLHF
j_gene: TRBJ2-3; d_gene: -; abundance: -; v_gene: TRBV5-1; CDR3nt: TGCGCCAGTCAGCGGGCTACAAGCACAGATACGCAGTATTTT; CDR3aa: CASQRATSTDTQYF
j_gene: TRBJ2-5; d_gene: TRBD2; abundance: -; v_gene: TRBV11-2; CDR3nt: TGTGCCAGCAGCTGGACTAGCGGGACGCAAGAGACCCAGTACTTC; CDR3aa: CASSWTSGTQETQYF
j_gene: TRBJ1-5; d_gene: -; abundance: -; v_gene: TRBV7-8; CDR3nt: TGTGCCAGCAGCCCCACAGGTGGCAATCAGCCCCAGCATTTT; CDR3aa: CASSPTGGNQPQHF
j_gene: TRBJ1-4; d_gene: -; abundance: -; v_gene: TRBV28; CDR3nt: TGTGCCAGCAGTTTCGGAGGGAGCCTAGGTGAAAAACTGTTTTTT; CDR3aa: CASSFGGSLGEKLFF
j_gene: TRBJ2-3; d_gene: -; abundance: -; v_gene: TRBV7-8; CDR3nt: TGTGCCAGCAGCTTAAGGGAGCCCCCTAGCACAGATACGCAGTATTTT; CDR3aa: CASSLREPPSTDTQYF
j_gene: TRBJ1-1; d_gene: TRBD1; abundance: few; v_gene: TRBV5-1; CDR3nt: TGCGCCAGCAGCCTCAACCGGGACAGGGGAATTGAAGCTTTCTTT; CDR3aa: CASSLNRDRGIEAFF